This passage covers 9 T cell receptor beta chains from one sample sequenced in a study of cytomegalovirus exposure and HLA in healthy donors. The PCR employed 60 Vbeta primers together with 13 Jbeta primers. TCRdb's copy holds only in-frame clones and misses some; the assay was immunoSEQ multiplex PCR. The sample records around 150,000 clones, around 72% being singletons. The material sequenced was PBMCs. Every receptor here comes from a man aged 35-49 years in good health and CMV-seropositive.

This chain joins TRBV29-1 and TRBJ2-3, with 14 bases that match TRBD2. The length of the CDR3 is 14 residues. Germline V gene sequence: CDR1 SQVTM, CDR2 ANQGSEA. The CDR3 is CTRLAGGLGDTQYF. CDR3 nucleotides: TGCACAAGACTAGCGGGGGGGCTGGGAGATACGCAGTATTTT.

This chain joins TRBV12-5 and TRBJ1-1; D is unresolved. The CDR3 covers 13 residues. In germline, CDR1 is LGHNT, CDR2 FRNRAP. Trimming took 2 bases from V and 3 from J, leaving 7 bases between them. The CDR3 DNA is TGTGCTAGTGGTTTGCTAGCTGACACTGAAGCTTTCTTT. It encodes CASGLLADTEAFF. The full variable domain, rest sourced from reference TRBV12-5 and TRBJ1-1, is DARVTQTPRHKVTEMGQEVTMRCQPILGHNTVFWYRQTMMQGLELLAYFRNRAPLDDSGMPKDRFSAEMPDATLATLKIQPSEPRDSAVYFCASGLLADTEAFFGQGTRLTVV.

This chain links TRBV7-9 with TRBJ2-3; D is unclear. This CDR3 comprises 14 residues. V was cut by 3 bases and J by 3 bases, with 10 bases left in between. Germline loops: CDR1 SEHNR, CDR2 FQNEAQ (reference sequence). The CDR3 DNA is TGTGCCAGCAGCTTCAGGATCAGAACAGATACGCAGTATTTT. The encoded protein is CASSFRIRTDTQYF.

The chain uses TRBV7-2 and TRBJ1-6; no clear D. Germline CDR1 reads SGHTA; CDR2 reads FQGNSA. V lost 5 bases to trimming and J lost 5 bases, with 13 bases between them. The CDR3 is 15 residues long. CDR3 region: CASSQVWQDNSPLHF. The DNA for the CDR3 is TGTGCCAGCAGCCAGGTGTGGCAGGATAATTCACCCCTCCACTTT.

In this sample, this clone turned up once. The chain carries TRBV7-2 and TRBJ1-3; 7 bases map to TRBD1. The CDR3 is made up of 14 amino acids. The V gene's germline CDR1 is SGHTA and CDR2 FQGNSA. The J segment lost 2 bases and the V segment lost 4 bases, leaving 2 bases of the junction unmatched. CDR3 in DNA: TGTGCCAGCAGCTCCCAGGGGGCTGGAAACACCATATATTTT. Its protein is CASSSQGAGNTIYF.

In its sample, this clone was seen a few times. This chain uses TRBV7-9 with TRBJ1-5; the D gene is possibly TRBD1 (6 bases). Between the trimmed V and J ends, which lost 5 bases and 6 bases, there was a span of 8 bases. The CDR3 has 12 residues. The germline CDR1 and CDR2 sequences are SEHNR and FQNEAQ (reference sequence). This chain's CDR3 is CASSPTGQPQHF. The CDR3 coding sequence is TGTGCCAGCAGCCCGACAGGTCAGCCCCAGCATTTT.

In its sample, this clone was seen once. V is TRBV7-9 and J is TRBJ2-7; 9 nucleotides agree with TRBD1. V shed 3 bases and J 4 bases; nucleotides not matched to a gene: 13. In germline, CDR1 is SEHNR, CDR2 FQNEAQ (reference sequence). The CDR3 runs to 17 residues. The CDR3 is CASSFMGPGTGTYEQYF. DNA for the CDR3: TGTGCCAGCAGCTTCATGGGCCCCGGGACAGGGACATACGAGCAGTACTTC.

The CDR3 DNA sequence: TGTGCCAGCAGCTTGGGGGCGGGGGTGAGCAATCAGCCCCAGCATTTT. Its translation: CASSLGAGVSNQPQHF. The chain uses TRBV5-6 and TRBJ1-5; TRBD1 is a possible D gene (5 bases). Germline CDR1 SGHDT, CDR2 YYEEEE. Deletions cut 0 bases from V and 1 base from J, with 11 bases between. The CDR3 is 16 amino acids.

CDR3 bases: TGCGCCAGCAGTCAAACAGGGAACCCACACTACGAGCAGTACTTC. This translates into CASSQTGNPHYEQYF. The V call is TRBV4-3, the J call TRBJ2-5; D possibly corresponds to TRBD1 (6 bases). The DNA end favors TRBJ2-7, so the J call may be wrong. There are 15 residues in the CDR3. Germline V gene data show CDR1 as LGHNA and CDR2 as YSLEER.